Sequencing of this TCR beta chain was carried out in a study of T cell responses to AZD1222 COVID-19 vaccine (dated by TCRdb to the early 2020s). For the study in its entirety: A total of approximately 250 trial participants underwent TCR sequencing, of whom about 210 had received two doses of AZD1222 and about 25 had received two doses of the MenACWY control vaccine. Trial participants were enrolled by age into 18-55, 56-69 and 70-plus year subgroups, with around 150, 28 and 57 TCR-sequenced participants respectively. The research as a whole found: Conclusions about previously exposed vaccinees are limited, since just five or six AZD1222 recipients were seropositive for SARS-CoV-2 at baseline. Reportedly, close to half of the unique spike-specific TCRs recognized epitopes lying outside the regions that are mutated in the B.1.351 and B.1.1.7 variants. After two AZD1222 doses, spike-specific TCR breadth and depth were significantly higher than at day 0 and than in MenACWY recipients. Participants were mostly white British, with more females than males. The authors suggested clonal diversity may have been underestimated. In the small 56-69-year group, the increase in depth fell short of significance, most likely because of low power. The whole spike protein was spanned by vaccine-associated CD4 TCRs, and dominant responses were seen in regions 160-218 and 743-854. Because no day 14 peak-response samples were available, the repertoires could be characterized only after the peak T cell response.

From its cysteine to its phenylalanine, the CDR3 spans 14 amino acids. Only the CDR3 part of the read is kept: 42 bases, read in frame from the first base. Reading the germline V gene gives CDR1 SNHLY and CDR2 FYNNEI. V gives up 6 bases and J gives up 0 bases, and the segment between their germline ends measures 12 bases. The time point label, as the study defines it: baseline before first vaccination. The treatment or condition label, read with the paper, signifies: meningococcal conjugate vaccine given as trial control. Vaccinee samples came from UK trials COV001 and COV002, including a single-blind randomized controlled phase 2/3 trial of AZD1222 (ChAdOx1 nCoV-19) in healthy adults. Trial participant PBMC samples were collected at day 0 and day 28 after the second dose for TCRbeta chain sequencing. The CDR3 regions of human TCRbeta chains were subjected to immunosequencing. Under the source paper's analysis protocol: Repertoire TCRs were checked for matches against a reference library of SARS-CoV-2-specific TCRs that had been generated using the MIRA antigen-specificity platform. Breadth meant the fraction of unique TCRs that were SARS-CoV-2-associated, whereas depth meant the fraction of total T cells that were SARS-CoV-2-associated. Using the MIRA data, each spike-specific TCR was mapped to the spike region that the TCR reacts to and placed in a CD4 or CD8 class. Log10-transformed breadth and depth values were compared by one-way ANOVA with Sidak's multiple comparisons tests. TCRdb carries this immuneACCESS record with in-frame sequences only. Its versions omit some clonotypes, under half of them owing to an unresolved V gene in the studies checked, with the rest unexplained. V and J calls and clone size are those listed in that table; D and trimming were worked out from the DNA. Across this sample there are around 53,000 clones, with more than 70% seen only once. The ten largest make up approximately 19% of the sample.

A remark on this clone: Its antigen has not been determined. The sample holds no much larger clone one base away, and base qualities are not on file.

Sequenced material: peripheral blood, taken on day 0 of MenACWY control vaccination. This clonotype was sampled from an adult in good health. The sequence is built from TRBV2 and TRBJ2-7; the D segment cannot be called with confidence. Here the CDR3 is given as CASRSYGVSYEQYF. The DNA sequence is as follows: TGTGCCAGCAGGAGCTACGGCGTCTCCTACGAGCAGTACTTC.